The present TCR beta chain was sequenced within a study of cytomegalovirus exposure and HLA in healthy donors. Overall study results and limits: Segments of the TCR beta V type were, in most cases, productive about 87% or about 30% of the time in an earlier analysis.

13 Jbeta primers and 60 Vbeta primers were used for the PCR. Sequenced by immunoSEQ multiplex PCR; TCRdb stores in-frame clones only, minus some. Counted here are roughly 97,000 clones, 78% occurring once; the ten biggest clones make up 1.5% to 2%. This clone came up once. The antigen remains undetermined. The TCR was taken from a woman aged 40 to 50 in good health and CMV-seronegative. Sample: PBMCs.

For the CDR3, the DNA is TGTGCCAGCAGCAATTCCGGACAGGGCGAGCAGTACTTC. Its protein product is CASSNSGQGEQYF. The chain joins TRBV28 to TRBJ2-7, with 8 bases identical to TRBD1. J gave up 6 bases and V 6 bases, and 7 bases lay outside the gene matches. This CDR3 is built from 13 residues. The V gene's germline CDR1 is MDHEN and CDR2 SYDVKM. The complete variable domain, with remaining parts taken from reference TRBV28 and TRBJ2-7, reads DVKVTQSSRYLVKRTGEKVFLECVQDMDHENMFWYRQDPGLGLRLIYFSYDVKMKEKGDIPEGYSVSREKKERFSLILESASTNQTSMYLCASSNSGQGEQYFGPGTRLTVT.